These 5 T cell receptor beta chains share one sample of origin, sequenced in a study of OX40 agonist ivuxolimab in advanced cancers. Only in-frame clones appear in the TCRdb table, and some are missing; sequencing was by immunoSEQ multiplex PCR. The sample shows 30,000 to 40,000 clones, around 80% of them seen only once. The sequencing used CD4+ or CD8+ T cells sorted from blood, collected in a trial of the OX40 agonist ivuxolimab. The receptors here all came from an adult with an advanced solid tumor such as melanoma, head and neck, liver or kidney cancer.

This clone was counted only a few times. The rearrangement uses TRBV19 and TRBJ2-2; D may be TRBD2 (6 bases). There are 14 residues in the CDR3. CDR1 and CDR2 from the germline V gene are LNHDA and SQIVND (reference sequence). The V gene lost 7 bases and the J gene lost 0 bases, with 9 bases spanning the gap. For the CDR3, the DNA is TGTGCCAGTAATCGGAGGGCGAACACCGGGGAGCTGTTTTTT. Translating it yields CASNRRANTGELFF. Using reference TRBV19 and TRBJ2-2 for the parts outside the CDR3, the full variable domain is DGGITQSPKYLFRKEGQNVTLSCEQNLNHDAMYWYRQDPGQGLRLIYYSQIVNDFQKGDIAEGYSVSREKKESFPLTVTSAQKNPTAFYLCASNRRANTGELFFGEGSRLTVL.

CDR3 sequence: CASSRNIDRYYGYTF. The CDR3 nucleotides read TGTGCCAGCAGCCGTAATATAGACAGATACTATGGCTACACCTTC. V gene TRBV28 combines with J gene TRBJ1-2; possibly TRBD1 for D (5 bases). The CDR3 sequence is 15 residues long. Between the trimmed V and J ends, which lost 6 bases and 3 bases, there was a span of 17 bases. The V gene's germline CDR1 is MDHEN and CDR2 SYDVKM.

This clone has only a few counts. This chain uses TRBV18 with TRBJ1-3, with 7 bases aligning to TRBD1. This CDR3 spans 16 amino acids. V trimming: 2 bases; J trimming: 1 base; junction bases outside the gene matches: 5. The V gene's germline CDR1 is KGHSH and CDR2 LQKENI. The CDR3 is CASSPSTGLSGNTIYF. The CDR3 DNA is TGTGCCAGCTCACCATCGACAGGGTTATCTGGAAACACCATATATTTT.

This chain connects TRBV21-1 to TRBJ2-2; the D call of TRBD1 is as the table states it, not checked on the DNA. TRBV21-1 is noted as a pseudogene. This CDR3 contains 16 residues. For the CDR3, the DNA is TGTGCCAGCAGCAAAAATACAGGGGACGACACCGGGGAGCTGTTTTTT. Amino acid sequence: CASSKNTGDDTGELFF.

J is TRBJ1-1 and V is TRBV4-1; tentatively, D is TRBD1 (5 bases). Trimming left V 2 bases short and J 0 bases short, with 10 bases between. Germline V gene lookup returns CDR1 MGHRA and CDR2 YSYEKL. The CDR3 runs to 15 residues. The CDR3 loop is CASSQQDIMNTEAFF. The CDR3 DNA sequence: TGCGCCAGCAGCCAACAGGACATCATGAACACTGAAGCTTTCTTT.